These T cell receptor beta chains were read from a single sample in a study of OX40 agonist ivuxolimab in advanced cancers. The protocol was immunoSEQ multiplex PCR, while the TCRdb copy is restricted to in-frame clones and leaves out a portion. In the table there are roughly 49,000 clones, approximately 90% of which are singletons. Sequences were derived from CD4+ or CD8+ T cells sorted from blood, sampled in a trial of the OX40 agonist ivuxolimab. The origin of the receptors is an adult with an advanced solid tumor such as melanoma, head and neck, liver or kidney cancer. Both conserved end residues are part of each CDR3. A D gene is named only where the DNA matches it firmly. Clone sizes are given selectively: once, few, many, or a class where the clone is expanded.

V gene	clone size	J gene	D gene	CDR3 DNA	CDR3 protein
TRBV6-5	NA	TRBJ1-6	NA	TGTGCCAGCTCTAACGGAAACTCCTATAATTCACCCCTCCACTTT	CASSNGNSYNSPLHF
TRBV4-3	NA	TRBJ1-5	NA	TGCGCCAGCAGCCAAATTTGGCAGGGGAATCAGCCCCAGCATTTT	CASSQIWQGNQPQHF
TRBV6-4	NA	TRBJ2-3	TRBD2	TGTGCCAGCAGTGATTCTAGCGGAGTCACAGATACGCAGTATTTT	CASSDSSGVTDTQYF
TRBV19	NA	TRBJ2-7	TRBD1	TGTGCCAGTAGTATTGGGCAGGGGGCCTACGAGCAGTACTTC	CASSIGQGAYEQYF
TRBV5-6	NA	TRBJ2-5	TRBD2	TGTGCCAGCAGCTTGGAGTTTGGGGGGGGACCTGGTTTTGGGACCCAGTACTTC	CASSLEFGGGPGFGTQYF
TRBV4-1	once	TRBJ2-7	NA	TGCGCCAGCAGCCAAGAAGACAGGAGCCGCTACGAGCAGTACTTC	CASSQEDRSRYEQYF
TRBV4-3	NA	TRBJ1-4	NA	TGCGCCAGCAGCCAAGAGGCTGGGACGGTGGTTAACGAAAAACTGTTTTTT	CASSQEAGTVVNEKLFF
TRBV7-2	NA	TRBJ2-7	NA	TGTGCCAGCAGCTTAGTTGGGTTTGACGAGCAGTACTTC	CASSLVGFDEQYF
TRBV6-5	NA	TRBJ2-5	NA	TGTGCCAGCGCTCGGGTCTACTACCAAGAGACCCAGTACTTC	CASARVYYQETQYF
TRBV29-1	NA	TRBJ2-3	TRBD1	TGCAGCGTTGAAGATCTCCCATTGACAGGGCGAAGCACAGATACGCAGTATTTT	CSVEDLPLTGRSTDTQYF
TRBV9	NA	TRBJ1-1	NA	TGTGCCAGCAGCCCCCGGCAGGAACTAACCACTGAAGCTTTCTTT	CASSPRQELTTEAFF
TRBV9	few	TRBJ2-7	NA	TGTGCCAGCAGCGTAGACACCCCGTCCTCCTACGAGCAGTACTTC	CASSVDTPSSYEQYF
TRBV27	NA	TRBJ1-5	NA	TGTGCCAGCAGTCCAGGACAGTTAGATCAGCCCCAGCATTTT	CASSPGQLDQPQHF
TRBV7-8	NA	TRBJ2-1	TRBD2	TGTGCCAGCAGCCCCGGACTAGCTGGTTCCTACAATGAGCAGTTCTTC	CASSPGLAGSYNEQFF
TRBV9	NA	TRBJ2-1	TRBD2	TGTGCCAGCAGCGAGCAAGCGGGAGTGATCGGTGAGCAGTTCTTC	CASSEQAGVIGEQFF
TRBV7-3	few	TRBJ2-1	TRBD1	TGTGCCAGCAGCTTGGGGACAGGCTCCTACAATGAGCAGTTCTTC	CASSLGTGSYNEQFF
TRBV2	few	TRBJ1-1	NA	TGTGCCAGCAGTGAAGAGGCAGTTTGGGCTTTCTTT	CASSEEAVWAFF
TRBV19	NA	TRBJ1-1	NA	TGTGCCAGTAGCGTAGGAAACACTGAAGCTTTCTTT	CASSVGNTEAFF
TRBV19	few	TRBJ2-3	TRBD2	TGTGCCAGTAAACCATTAGCGGGGGACACAGATACGCAGTATTTT	CASKPLAGDTDTQYF
TRBV7-9	NA	TRBJ2-1	TRBD2	TGTGCCAGCATCACTAGCGGAGGGATCAATGAGCAGTTCTTC	CASITSGGINEQFF
TRBV7-6	NA	TRBJ2-7	NA	TGTGCCAGCAGCTTAGAGGTAGCGATTAACTCCTACGAGCAGTACTTC	CASSLEVAINSYEQYF
TRBV7-3	NA	TRBJ2-3	TRBD2	TGTGCCAGCAGCCTCCCTAGCGGGGGGGACACAGATACGCAGTATTTT	CASSLPSGGDTDTQYF
TRBV19	NA	TRBJ1-1	NA	TGTGCCAGTAGTATATTCCGGAACACTGAAGCTTTCTTT	CASSIFRNTEAFF
TRBV27	NA	TRBJ2-3	NA	TGTGCCAGCAGTATAGGGACCACCGGTACGCAGTATTTT	CASSIGTTGTQYF
TRBV9	NA	TRBJ2-1	TRBD2	TGTGCCAGCAGCGGAGGACTAGCGGGAGGCCCCGAGGATGAGCAGTTCTTC	CASSGGLAGGPEDEQFF
TRBV6-1	NA	TRBJ2-3	NA	TGTGCCAGCATGGACGGATTTCTCACAGATACGCAGTATTTT	CASMDGFLTDTQYF
TRBV5-1	NA	TRBJ1-5	NA	TGCGCCAGCAGCTTAAGCCCAGGGGCGCATCAGCCCCAGCATTTT	CASSLSPGAHQPQHF
TRBV5-5	NA	TRBJ1-4	NA	TGTGCCAGCAGCCCGTTCATCAGCCAGGGGTATGAAAAACTGTTTTTT	CASSPFISQGYEKLFF
TRBV5-1	NA	TRBJ2-7	TRBD1	TGCGCCAGCAGCTTGGACCGCGCCACAGGGGGCTACGAGCAGTACTTC	CASSLDRATGGYEQYF
TRBV9	NA	TRBJ1-2	NA	TGTGCCAGCAGCCCGTCGGGCCCGTACTATGGCTACACCTTC	CASSPSGPYYGYTF
TRBV4-1	NA	TRBJ2-7	TRBD1	TGCGCCAGCAGCCAAGGACAGGGTCGGAACGAGCAGTACTTC	CASSQGQGRNEQYF
TRBV5-6	NA	TRBJ1-2	TRBD1	TGTGCCAGCAGCTTCGGGACAGCCAACTATGGCTACACCTTC	CASSFGTANYGYTF
TRBV7-6	NA	TRBJ2-5	TRBD1	TGTGCCAGCAGCACCCGGTCCCGGGACAGGGGGCAAGAGACCCAGTACTTC	CASSTRSRDRGQETQYF
TRBV6-1	NA	TRBJ2-1	NA	TGTGCCAGCAGTACGGCGGACAGATTGTTTTATGAGCAGTTCTTC	CASSTADRLFYEQFF
TRBV10-3	NA	TRBJ1-2	NA	TGTGCCATCAGTGAAGAACAGGGAGCGAACTATGGCTACACCTTC	CAISEEQGANYGYTF
TRBV6-5	once	TRBJ1-1	NA	TGTGCCAGCAGTTACTCGAGTGGTGTGGGGGACACTGAAGCTTTCTTT	CASSYSSGVGDTEAFF
TRBV19	NA	TRBJ2-3	TRBD2	TGTGCCAGTAGTATAGGTTCCGGGGGGGTTATTAGCACAGATACGCAGTATTTT	CASSIGSGGVISTDTQYF
TRBV6-5	NA	TRBJ1-3	NA	TGTGCCAGCAGTTACTCGGACAGAAACACCATATATTTT	CASSYSDRNTIYF
TRBV6-6	NA	TRBJ2-5	NA	TGTGCCAGCAGTTACAAGGGCGGAGAGACCCAGTACTTC	CASSYKGGETQYF
TRBV15	NA	TRBJ1-3	NA	TGTGCCACCAGCACCAGACGTCTCTCTGGAAACACCATATATTTT	CATSTRRLSGNTIYF
TRBV6-5	NA	TRBJ2-3	NA	TGTGCCAGCAGTGAGGGGGGTGATACGCAGTATTTT	CASSEGGDTQYF
TRBV9	once	TRBJ2-7	NA	TGTGCCAGCAGCCTACTGATAAACTCGGGGGAGCAGTACTTC	CASSLLINSGEQYF
TRBV27	NA	TRBJ1-2	TRBD1	TGTGCCAGCAGTATGACTCCGACAGGGGGCCCCTATGGCTACACCTTC	CASSMTPTGGPYGYTF
TRBV4-1	NA	TRBJ1-4	NA	TGCGCCAGCAGCCAAGAATTGGGCAGGGGTATTGAAAAACTGTTTTTT	CASSQELGRGIEKLFF
TRBV6-5	NA	TRBJ2-7	NA	TGTGCCAGCAGTTGGGACGGCTACTACGAGCAGTACTTC	CASSWDGYYEQYF
TRBV29-1	NA	TRBJ2-1	TRBD1	TGCAGCGTTGGGGACAGGGGGTATGAGCAGTTCTTC	CSVGDRGYEQFF
TRBV30	few	TRBJ2-2	NA	TGTGCCTGGGGAATGCAGGTCACCGGGGAGCTGTTTTTT	CAWGMQVTGELFF
TRBV10-1	NA	TRBJ1-5	NA	TGCGCCAGCAGTGAAGCTGAAAATCAGCCCCAGCATTTT	CASSEAENQPQHF
TRBV14	NA	TRBJ1-1	NA	TGTGCCAGCAGCCAGTACCGGGGGGTTGAAGCTTTCTTT	CASSQYRGVEAFF
TRBV5-5	few	TRBJ1-1	NA	TGTGCCAGCAGCTTAAATACAGCCTACACTGAAGCTTTCTTT	CASSLNTAYTEAFF
TRBV7-3	once	TRBJ2-2	NA	TGTGCCAGCAGCTTAATTACCGGGGAGCTGTTTTTT	CASSLITGELFF
TRBV4-1	NA	TRBJ2-7	TRBD1	TGCGCCAGCAGCCCCCCTACCGGGACAGGGTCGAGCTTCCATCCCTACGAGCAGTACTTC	CASSPPTGTGSSFHPYEQYF
TRBV30	NA	TRBJ2-7	NA	TGTGCCTGGAGTGCTCCTTCCTTGGGGCCCTACGAGCAGTACTTC	CAWSAPSLGPYEQYF
TRBV4-3	once	TRBJ2-7	NA	TGCGCCAGCAGTTCGGTGAGGGGGGGCAACGAGCAGTACTTC	CASSSVRGGNEQYF